This T cell receptor (beta chain) was obtained from a study of T cell repertoires in aging, cancer and after chemotherapy. Study at large: Patients with chronic lymphocytic leukemia were sampled before and after fludarabine- or bendamustine-based chemotherapy. About 8.8 million TCR reads were in the whole dataset. Overall study findings and caveats: Compared with age-matched healthy donors, untreated hematological or solid cancer patients showed higher blood TCR clonality.

A mixed TRB-A/B primer pool amplified rearranged TRB by multiplex touch-down PCR. TCRdb reprocessed the multiplex PCR reads with MiXCR, giving one entry per CDR3 protein. The table has over 1,500 distinct CDR3 sequences, 20% to 25% seen once. V dropped 1 base and J dropped 0 bases, with 13 bases sitting between them. CDR1 and CDR2 from the germline V gene are LNHDA and SQIVND (reference sequence). This CDR3 is built from 17 residues. By sample share, this clonotype is medium-sized. Its target is not known. Peripheral blood genomic DNA, not sorted cells or RNA, was the template. Sequences were obtained from blood. The rearrangement uses TRBV19 and TRBJ1-5; no definite D call. This receptor was obtained from a human donor with a blood cancer. The CDR3 reads CASSIAWTDNSNQPQHF. CDR3 nucleotides: TGTGCCAGTAGTATAGCATGGACTGATAATAGCAATCAGCCCCAGCATTTT. The full variable domain, its missing parts supplied by reference TRBV19 and TRBJ1-5, is DGGITQSPKYLFRKEGQNVTLSCEQNLNHDAMYWYRQDPGQGLRLIYYSQIVNDFQKGDIAEGYSVSREKKESFPLTVTSAQKNPTAFYLCASSIAWTDNSNQPQHFGDGTRLSIL.